This TCR beta chain was observed in a study of cytomegalovirus exposure and HLA in healthy donors. Overall study findings and caveats: Because they were indistinguishable, some V segments, including TRBV6-2 and TRBV6-3, were excluded.

As for this clone: The antigen is not known.

Germline lookup yields CDR1 SGHNT and CDR2 YYREEE (reference sequence). Trimming stripped 2 bases from V and 4 bases from J, with 15 bases between. The CDR3 consists of 15 residues. Use of 60 Vbeta and 13 Jbeta primers characterized the PCR. TCRdb keeps only in-frame clones here, not all; method: immunoSEQ multiplex PCR. The table has about 150,000 clones, around 80% seen once. The chain employs TRBV5-4 and TRBJ2-5, with a possible D match to TRBD2 (6 bases). The sequenced sample was PBMCs. This sequence was found in a man aged 18 to 30 in good health and CMV-seronegative. CDR3 DNA: TGTGCCAGCAGCTTCGGGGGTAGCGAATTAGAGACCCAGTACTTC. Protein sequence: CASSFGGSELETQYF.